One and the same sample provided the 23 T cell receptor beta chains below, sequenced in a study of T cells after yellow fever vaccination. TCRdb analysed the 5' RACE reads with MiXCR anew, one entry per CDR3 protein. Of about 240,000 distinct CDR3 sequences listed, approximately 3.6% are singletons. The sequenced sample was PBMCs, obtained 15 days after the yellow fever booster vaccination. Receptors were obtained from a man between 18 and 29 years old who received the YFV17D yellow fever vaccine.

This clonotype was detected a few times. The chain is built from TRBV20-1 and TRBJ1-6; TRBD1 aligns across 7 bases. V was pared by 7 bases and J by 4 bases, with 4 bases of the junction left unmatched. Germline CDR1 is DFQATT and CDR2 is SNEGSKA (reference sequence). This CDR3 contains 13 residues. For the CDR3, the DNA is TGCAGTGTCGGGACAGCGTATAATTCACCCCTCCACTTT. It translates to CSVGTAYNSPLHF.

This clonotype was counted many times. Written as DNA, the CDR3 is TGTGCCAGCAGCGAGGCCCTAGAGGGTGAGCAGTTCTTC. Translation: CASSEALEGEQFF. This chain connects TRBV9 to TRBJ2-1, with TRBD2 as a possible D gene (5 bases). The CDR3 is 13 residues long. Germline V lookup: CDR1 SGDLS, CDR2 YYNGEE. V lost 3 bases and J lost 9, with 13 bases in between.

This clonotype appeared many times. The DNA for the CDR3 is TGTGCCACCAGTGATTCCCACTGGGGCCGTAGCACCGGGGAGCTGTTTTTT. This sequence encodes CATSDSHWGRSTGELFF. J is TRBJ2-2 and V is TRBV24-1; weak D call: TRBD1 (5 bases). The ends were cut back, 2 bases at V and 4 bases at J, with 16 bases in the middle. CDR1 is KGHDR, CDR2 SFDVKD, per germline. The CDR3 covers 17 residues.

This clonotype has a count of ten or more. This chain joins TRBV6-1 and TRBJ1-1, with 8 positions matching TRBD1. This CDR3 is 15 amino acids long. Per germline, CDR1 MNHNS and CDR2 SASEGT. Trimming at V came to 5 bases and at J to 4 bases, leaving 9 bases not matched to a gene. In DNA form, the CDR3 reads TGTGCCAGCAGTCAGAGGACAGGGATGGGCACTGAAGCTTTCTTT. Translating it yields CASSQRTGMGTEAFF.

This clonotype was detected many times. The chain joins TRBV6-5 to TRBJ2-1; TRBD1 is a possible D gene (6 bases). V lost 5 bases to trimming and J lost 6 bases, with 11 bases between them. The CDR3 runs to 13 residues. Germline V gene sequence: CDR1 MNHEY, CDR2 SVGAGI. CDR3 residues: CASSADRGNEQFF. DNA of the CDR3: TGTGCCAGCAGTGCGGACAGAGGCAATGAGCAGTTCTTC.

In its sample, this clonotype was seen many times. The chain joins TRBV20-1 to TRBJ2-3; 13 nucleotides match TRBD2. CDR3 length: 15 amino acids. Germline loops: CDR1 DFQATT, CDR2 SNEGSKA (reference sequence). After removal of 5 bases from V and 2 bases from J, the junction contained 4 bases not matched to a gene. CDR3 protein: CSAGGLAGTTDTQYF. The CDR3 nucleotides are TGCAGTGCTGGGGGACTAGCGGGGACCACAGATACGCAGTATTTT.

This clonotype has ten or more counts. This chain links TRBV5-5 with TRBJ1-1; no definite D call. V was trimmed by 4 bases and J by 4 bases, leaving 17 bases between them. The CDR3 has 15 amino acids. Germline V CDR1 and CDR2: SGHKS, YYEKEE (reference sequence). This chain's CDR3 is CASSPGPPGGTEAFF. The CDR3 DNA reads as TGTGCCAGCAGCCCTGGCCCTCCGGGTGGCACTGAAGCTTTCTTT.

This clonotype has ten or more counts. The DNA of the CDR3 is TGTGCCAGCAGTTACGATGGTCGCCTGGCAGATACGCAGTATTTT. Translation: CASSYDGRLADTQYF. The chain has TRBV6-5 and TRBJ2-3, with no clear D. The CDR3 is 15 amino acids. CDR1 MNHEY and CDR2 SVGAGI come from the germline V gene. V shed 2 bases and J shed 4 bases, with 13 bases lying between them.

This clonotype was seen ten or more times. This sequence joins TRBV3-1 and TRBJ1-6; D is unresolved. Per the germline V gene, CDR1 is LGHDT and CDR2 is YNNKEL (reference sequence). Trimming removed 3 bases at V and 7 bases at J, with 4 bases between. The CDR3 extends over 12 amino acids. The CDR3 DNA is TGTGCCAGCAGCCAGGTCAATTCACCCCTCCACTTT. Residues: CASSQVNSPLHF.

The table lists this clonotype with many counts. V usage is TRBV7-9 and J usage is TRBJ1-2; D is possibly TRBD1 (6 bases). Germline V CDR1 and CDR2: SEHNR, FQNEAQ (reference sequence). V shed 4 bases and J shed 3 bases, with 21 bases lying between them. CDR3 length: 17 amino acids. The CDR3 spells CASSSLVGASVDYGYTF. CDR3 DNA: TGTGCCAGCAGCTCTCTCGTGGGGGCTTCGGTGGACTATGGCTACACCTTC.

Ten or more counts support this clonotype. This chain links TRBV5-6 with TRBJ1-5; a weak D match, TRBD1 (5 bases). Trimming shortened V by 0 bases and J by 6 bases, and 10 bases separated the two germline ends. The CDR3 has 14 amino acids. The germline V gene has CDR1 SGHDT and CDR2 YYEEEE. The DNA of the CDR3 is TGTGCCAGCAGCTTGGGCAGGGCAGTTCAGCCCCAGCATTTT. This codes for CASSLGRAVQPQHF.

Many counts were recorded for this clonotype. The chain links TRBV5-1 to TRBJ2-1; TRBD2 agrees at 11 bases. The junction had 10 bases not matched to a gene; V was cut back by 3 bases and J by 2 bases. CDR1 is SGHRS and CDR2 is YFSETQ in the germline V gene. The CDR3 runs 18 residues. CDR3 coding DNA: TGCGCCAGCAGCTCAGCCCGGACTAGCGGGTCGACCTACAATGAGCAGTTCTTC. Its protein is CASSSARTSGSTYNEQFF.

This clonotype has a count of ten or more. The chain is built from TRBV5-1 and TRBJ1-2; TRBD1 matches at 10 bases. The CDR3 runs 21 residues. Trimming cost V 2 bases and J 0 bases; bases outside gene matches: 19. Germline V gives CDR1 SGHRS, CDR2 YFSETQ. The CDR3 loop reads CASSFAASWWDRGPSNYGYTF. CDR3 in DNA: TGCGCCAGCAGCTTTGCCGCAAGCTGGTGGGACAGGGGACCCTCTAACTATGGCTACACCTTC.

This clonotype was seen repeatedly, ten times or more. The junction shows a germline mismatch at one end, possibly a read error. V and J are TRBV12-3 or TRBV12-4 and TRBJ2-1; D possibly corresponds to TRBD1 (6 bases). This CDR3 is 14 amino acids long. CDR3 protein: CASSLRQGSLLLAF. The CDR3 DNA reads as TGTGCCAGCAGTTTACGGCAGGGGAGTTTGTTACTTGCCTTC.

Ten or more counts support this clonotype. The rearrangement joins TRBV24-1 to TRBJ2-3; the D is unclear. The CDR3 contains 15 residues. V lost 1 base to trimming and J lost 5 bases, with 12 bases between them. Germline CDR1 reads KGHDR; CDR2 reads SFDVKD. CDR3 amino acids: CATSDFSSSKDTQYF. The CDR3 nucleotides are TGTGCCACCAGTGATTTCAGTTCTTCCAAAGATACGCAGTATTTT.

There are many counts of this clonotype. The rearrangement links TRBV5-1 to TRBJ1-2; D perhaps matches TRBD1 (6 bases). V lost 4 bases, J lost 4 bases, and 14 bases lay in between. The CDR3 totals 14 residues. Germline CDR1 is SGHRS and CDR2 is YFSETQ. The CDR3 loop reads CASSQVGQSYGYTF. The DNA of the CDR3 is TGCGCCAGCAGCCAGGTTGGACAGTCCTATGGCTACACCTTC. Using reference TRBV5-1 and TRBJ1-2 for the parts outside the CDR3, the full variable domain is KAGVTQTPRYLIKTRGQQVTLSCSPISGHRSVSWYQQTPGQGLQFLFEYFSETQRNKGNFPGRFSGRQFSNSRSEMNVSTLELGDSALYLCASSQVGQSYGYTFGSGTRLTVV.

This clonotype was counted at least ten times. The CDR3 DNA is TGCAGTGCTAGATTGGGGGGGGGCACAGATACGCAGTATTTT. Translating it yields CSARLGGGTDTQYF. The chain is built from TRBV20-1 and TRBJ2-3; 7 bases match TRBD2. V shed 2 bases, J shed 1 base, and the junction held 3 bases outside the gene matches. This CDR3 contains 14 residues. Germline V gene sequence: CDR1 DFQATT, CDR2 SNEGSKA (reference sequence).

Ten or more counts support this clonotype. The chain recombines TRBV20-1 with TRBJ1-3; 9 positions match TRBD1. The germline V gene has CDR1 DFQATT and CDR2 SNEGSKA (reference sequence). This CDR3 contains 13 residues. J lost 2 bases, V lost 6 bases, and 2 bases had no gene match. CDR3 DNA: TGCAGTGCGAGGACAGGGGCTGGAAACACCATATATTTT. The encoded protein is CSARTGAGNTIYF.

This clonotype was observed at least ten times. This chain links TRBV15 with TRBJ2-7; a possible D gene is TRBD2 (6 bases). Germline values: CDR1 LNHNV, CDR2 YYDKDF (reference sequence). The CDR3 covers 15 residues. V shed 3 bases and J shed 3 bases, with 15 bases lying between them. CDR3 protein: CATSREGQSNYEQYF. The DNA for the CDR3 is TGTGCCACCAGCAGGGAGGGGCAGTCCAACTACGAGCAGTACTTC.

This clonotype was detected many times. The chain employs TRBV19 and TRBJ2-5; D not certain. CDR1 is LNHDA and CDR2 is SQIVND in the germline V gene (reference sequence). The V and J ends lost 3 bases and 0 bases respectively, with 8 bases between them. This CDR3 contains 14 residues. CDR3 in amino acids: CASSIGSHQETQYF. The DNA of the CDR3 is TGTGCCAGTAGTATCGGGTCCCACCAAGAGACCCAGTACTTC.

The sample holds many counts of this clonotype. V usage is TRBV12-3 or TRBV12-4 and J usage is TRBJ1-2, with a weak D call TRBD1 (6 bases). The germline V and J ends were trimmed by 5 bases and 8 bases, with 15 bases remaining between them. The CDR3 totals 13 residues. DNA of the CDR3: TGTGCCAGCAGTCCCTTGACGGGGGCAGGCTACACCTTC. Its translation: CASSPLTGAGYTF.

This clonotype was recorded at least ten times. J is TRBJ2-1 and V is TRBV5-1, with no clear D. The V gene's germline CDR1 is SGHRS and CDR2 YFSETQ. This CDR3 contains 17 residues. Trimming stripped 3 bases from V and 0 bases from J, with 16 bases between. CDR3 sequence: CASSSTDFVSSYNEQFF. CDR3 coding DNA: TGCGCCAGCAGCTCGACTGACTTCGTGAGCTCCTACAATGAGCAGTTCTTC.

This clonotype showed up many times. The rearrangement links TRBV7-2 to TRBJ1-4, with unresolved D. V was trimmed by 2 bases and J by 9 bases, leaving 13 bases between them. Germline V gene sequence: CDR1 SGHTA, CDR2 FQGNSA. The CDR3 is 14 amino acids. The CDR3 reads CASSLPIEGQKLFF. In DNA, the CDR3 is TGTGCCAGCAGCTTACCGATCGAAGGTCAAAAACTGTTTTTT.